The subject of this entry is one T cell receptor beta chain. The antigen is not known. V was pared by 7 bases and J by 13 bases, with 10 bases of the junction left unmatched. This CDR3 is built from 14 residues. Germline CDR1 reads SNHLY; CDR2 reads FYNNEI. The entry originates in a study of T-cell memory formation after mild COVID-19. Study results and limitations: Mainly in CM and EM were contracting CD4+ clones; CD8+ were in EMRA. Clones shrinking between day 15 and 85 showed a balanced CD4/CD8 split, and those that grew later tilted toward CD4+.

MiXCR, applied by TCRdb to the 5' RACE reads, yields one record per CDR3 protein. The sample has about 470,000 distinct CDR3 sequences, 15% to 20% seen once. Sequenced: PBMCs or a T cell subset sorted from them (not recorded which). The gene calls are TRBV2 and TRBJ1-6, with 10 bases identical to TRBD1. This clonotype originated in an adult woman who had mild COVID-19 (a few samples of this study predate the infection). Cell type and time point are not known. CDR3 sequence (DNA): TGTGCCAGCACACGGGACAGGGGAGTGGACCCCCTCCACTTT. Translated, it gives CASTRDRGVDPLHF.